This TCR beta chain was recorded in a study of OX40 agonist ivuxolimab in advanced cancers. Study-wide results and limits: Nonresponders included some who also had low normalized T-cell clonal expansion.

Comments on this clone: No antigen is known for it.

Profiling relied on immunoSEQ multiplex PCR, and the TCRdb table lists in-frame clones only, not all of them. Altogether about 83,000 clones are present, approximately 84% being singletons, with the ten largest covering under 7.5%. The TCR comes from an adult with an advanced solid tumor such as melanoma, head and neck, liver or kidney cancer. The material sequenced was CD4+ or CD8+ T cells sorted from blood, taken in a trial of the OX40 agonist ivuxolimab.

CDR3 DNA: TGTGCCAGCAGCCGCCGGCAGGGTGGTGAAAAACTGTTTTTT. Amino acids: CASSRRQGGEKLFF. The chain carries TRBV7-2 and TRBJ1-4, with D possibly matching TRBD1 (5 bases). CDR1 SGHTA and CDR2 FQGNSA come from the germline V gene. There are 14 residues in the CDR3. V was cut by 5 bases and J by 7 bases, with 14 bases left in between.